This TCR beta chain was observed in a study of CD8+ T cells in alopecia areata. The overall study: Treated patients' severity was scored by percentage of affected scalp area.

Treatment of the sample: oral pan-JAK inhibitor, 5-10 mg twice daily. Germline CDR1 and CDR2: LGHNT and FRNRAP. CDR3 length equals 15 residues. The V and J ends lost 0 bases and 6 bases, in that order; junction bases with no gene match: 5. Extracted RNA was reverse transcribed into cDNA, the sequencing template. Profiled with immunoSEQ multiplex PCR; TCRdb holds only in-frame clones, not every one. The sample yields around 190,000 clones, over 60% seen once. This chain uses TRBV12-5 with TRBJ2-7; 10 nucleotides align to TRBD1. The sequenced sample was CD4+ T cells sorted from blood, obtained at week 4, from a patient treated with tofacitinib. The receptor's source is a human donor with alopecia areata. In DNA form, the CDR3 reads TGTGCTAGTGGTTTGGTTCGGACAGGGGGTCCCGAGCAGTACTTC. This sequence encodes CASGLVRTGGPEQYF.